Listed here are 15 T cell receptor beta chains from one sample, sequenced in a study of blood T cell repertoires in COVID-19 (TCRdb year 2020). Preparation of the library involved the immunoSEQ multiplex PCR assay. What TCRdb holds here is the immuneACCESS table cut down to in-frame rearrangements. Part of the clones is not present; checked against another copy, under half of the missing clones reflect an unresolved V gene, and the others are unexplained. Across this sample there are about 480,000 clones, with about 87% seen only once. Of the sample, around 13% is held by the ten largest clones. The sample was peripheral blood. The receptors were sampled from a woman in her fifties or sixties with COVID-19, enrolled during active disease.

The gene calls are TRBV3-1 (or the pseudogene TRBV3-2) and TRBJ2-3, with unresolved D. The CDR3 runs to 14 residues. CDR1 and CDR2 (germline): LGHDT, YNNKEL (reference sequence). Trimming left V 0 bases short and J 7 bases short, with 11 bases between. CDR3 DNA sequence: TGTGCCAGCAGCCAAGAAGGTCGAGGTTATACGCAGTATTTT. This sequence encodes CASSQEGRGYTQYF.

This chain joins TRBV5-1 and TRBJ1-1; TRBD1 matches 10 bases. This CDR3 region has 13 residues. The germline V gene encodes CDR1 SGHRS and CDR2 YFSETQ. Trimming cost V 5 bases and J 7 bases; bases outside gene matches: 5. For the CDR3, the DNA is TGCGCCAGCAGGGGACAGGGGACGGGTGAAGCTTTCTTT. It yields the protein CASRGQGTGEAFF.

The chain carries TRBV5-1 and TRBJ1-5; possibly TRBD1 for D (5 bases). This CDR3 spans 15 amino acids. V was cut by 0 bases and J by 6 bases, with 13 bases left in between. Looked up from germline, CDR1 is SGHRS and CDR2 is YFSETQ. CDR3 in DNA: TGCGCCAGCAGCTTGGATCCGGACAATACTCAGCCCCAGCATTTT. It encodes CASSLDPDNTQPQHF.

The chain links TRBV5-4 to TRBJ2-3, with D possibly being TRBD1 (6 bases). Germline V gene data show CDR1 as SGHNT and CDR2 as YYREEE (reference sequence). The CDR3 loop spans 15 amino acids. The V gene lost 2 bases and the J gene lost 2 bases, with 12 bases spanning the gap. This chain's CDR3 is CASSFPGVNTDTQYF. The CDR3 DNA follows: TGTGCCAGCAGCTTCCCAGGGGTTAACACAGATACGCAGTATTTT.

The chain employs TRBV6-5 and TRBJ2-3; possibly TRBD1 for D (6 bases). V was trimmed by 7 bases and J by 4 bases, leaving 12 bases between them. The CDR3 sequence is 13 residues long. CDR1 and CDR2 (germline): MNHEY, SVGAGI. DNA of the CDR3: TGTGCCAGCACCAGGGGAGTCTCAGATACGCAGTATTTT. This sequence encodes CASTRGVSDTQYF.

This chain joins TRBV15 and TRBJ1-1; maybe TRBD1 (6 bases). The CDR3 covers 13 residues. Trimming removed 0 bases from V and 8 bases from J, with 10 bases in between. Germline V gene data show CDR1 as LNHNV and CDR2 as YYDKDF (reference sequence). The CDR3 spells CATSREGGLEAFF. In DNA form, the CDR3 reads TGTGCCACCAGCAGAGAAGGGGGTTTAGAAGCTTTCTTT.

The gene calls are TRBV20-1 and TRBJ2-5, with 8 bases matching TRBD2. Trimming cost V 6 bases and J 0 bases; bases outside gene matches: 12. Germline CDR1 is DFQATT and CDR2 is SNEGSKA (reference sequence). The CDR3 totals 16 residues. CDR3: CSASPMGRGDQETQYF. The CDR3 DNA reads TGCAGTGCCAGTCCCATGGGGCGGGGGGACCAAGAGACCCAGTACTTC.

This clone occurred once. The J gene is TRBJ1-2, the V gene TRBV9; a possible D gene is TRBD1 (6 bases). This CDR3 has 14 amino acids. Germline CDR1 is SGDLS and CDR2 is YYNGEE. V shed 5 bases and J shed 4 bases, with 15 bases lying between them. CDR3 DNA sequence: TGTGCCAGCAGTCAGGGACACCCCATCTATGGCTACACCTTC. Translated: CASSQGHPIYGYTF.

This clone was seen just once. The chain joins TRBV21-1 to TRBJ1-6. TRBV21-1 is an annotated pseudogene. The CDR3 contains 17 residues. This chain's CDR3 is CASSTGLPSSYNSPLHF. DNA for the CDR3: TGTGCCAGCAGCACGGGTCTTCCGAGCTCCTATAATTCACCCCTCCACTTT.

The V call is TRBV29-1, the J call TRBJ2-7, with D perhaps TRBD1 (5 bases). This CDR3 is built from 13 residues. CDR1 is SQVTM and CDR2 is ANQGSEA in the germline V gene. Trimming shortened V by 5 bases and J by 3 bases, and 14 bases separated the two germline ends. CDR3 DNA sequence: TGCAGCGTTAAGCAGGGCCTCCTCTACGAGCAGTACTTC. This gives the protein CSVKQGLLYEQYF.

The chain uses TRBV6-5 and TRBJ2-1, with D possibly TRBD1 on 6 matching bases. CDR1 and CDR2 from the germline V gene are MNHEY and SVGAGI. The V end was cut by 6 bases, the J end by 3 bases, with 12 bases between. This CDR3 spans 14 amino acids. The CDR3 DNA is TGTGCCAGCAGGCCTGGACAGAGCTACAATGAGCAGTTCTTC. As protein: CASRPGQSYNEQFF.

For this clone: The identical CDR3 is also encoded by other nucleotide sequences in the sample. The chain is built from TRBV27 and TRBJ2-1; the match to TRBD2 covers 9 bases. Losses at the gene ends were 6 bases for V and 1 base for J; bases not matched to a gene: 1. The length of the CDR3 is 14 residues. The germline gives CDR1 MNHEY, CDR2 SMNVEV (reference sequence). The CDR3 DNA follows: TGTGCCAGCAGGAGCGGGGGGTCCTACAATGAGCAGTTCTTC. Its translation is CASRSGGSYNEQFF.

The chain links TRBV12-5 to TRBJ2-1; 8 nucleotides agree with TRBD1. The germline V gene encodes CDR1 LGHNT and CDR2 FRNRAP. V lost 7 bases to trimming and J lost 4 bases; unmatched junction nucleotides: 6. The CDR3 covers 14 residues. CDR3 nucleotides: TGTGCTAGTGCCGCGACAGGGGAATACAATGAGCAGTTCTTC. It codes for CASAATGEYNEQFF.

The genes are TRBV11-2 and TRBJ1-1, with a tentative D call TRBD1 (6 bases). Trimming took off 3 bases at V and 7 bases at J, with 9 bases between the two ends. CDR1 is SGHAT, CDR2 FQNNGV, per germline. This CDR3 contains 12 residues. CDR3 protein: CASSFDRNEAFF. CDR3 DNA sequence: TGTGCCAGCAGCTTTGACAGGAATGAAGCTTTCTTT.

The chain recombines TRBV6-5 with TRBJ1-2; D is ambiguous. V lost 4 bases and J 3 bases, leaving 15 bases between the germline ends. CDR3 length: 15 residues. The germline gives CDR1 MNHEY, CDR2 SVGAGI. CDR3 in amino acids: CASSSDPSGHYGYTF. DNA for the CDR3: TGTGCCAGCAGTTCAGACCCCAGTGGGCACTATGGCTACACCTTC.